This T cell receptor beta chain emerged from a study of T-cell reconstitution after alpha-beta-depleted transplantation in children. Notes on the study in general: Reportedly, alpha-beta T cells present about two months post-transplant originated from several hundred expanded clones of graft origin.

This clonotype was seen many times. What it binds is not known. Trimming removed 0 bases from V and 6 bases from J, with 7 bases in between. The CDR3 totals 13 residues. The V gene's germline CDR1 is SGHDT and CDR2 YYEEEE. TCRbeta library preparation incorporated unique molecular identifiers. One entry per CDR3 protein, called by TCRdb with MiXCR from the PCR reads. Of about 130,000 distinct CDR3 sequences in the sample, 8.5% to 10% were seen once. Sequenced here: PBMCs, mostly from graft donor cells, sampled 180 days after TCRalphabeta/CD19-depleted stem cell transplant. The chain couples TRBV5-6 to TRBJ2-1; the D is unclear. The receptor was derived from a girl under three years old who had a stem cell transplant for combined immunodeficiency, so the T cells may come from the graft donor. CDR3 DNA sequence: TGTGCCAGCAGCTTGGACAGATCCAATGAGCAGTTCTTC. Amino acids: CASSLDRSNEQFF. Looking up the rest from reference TRBV5-6 and TRBJ2-1 gives the full variable domain: DAGVTQSPTHLIKTRGQQVTLRCSPKSGHDTVSWYQQALGQGPQFIFQYYEEEERQRGNFPDRFSGHQFPNYSSELNVNALLLGDSALYLCASSLDRSNEQFFGPGTRLTVL.